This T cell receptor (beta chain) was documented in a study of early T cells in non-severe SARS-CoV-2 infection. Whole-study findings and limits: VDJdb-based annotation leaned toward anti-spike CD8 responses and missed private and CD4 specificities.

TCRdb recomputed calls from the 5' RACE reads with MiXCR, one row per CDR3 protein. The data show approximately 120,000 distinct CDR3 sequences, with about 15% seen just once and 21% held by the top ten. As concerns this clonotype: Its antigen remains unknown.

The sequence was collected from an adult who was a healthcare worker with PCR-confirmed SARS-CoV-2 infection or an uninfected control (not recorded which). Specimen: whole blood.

The CDR3 region is CDTVRGRDSGNTIYF. The CDR3 bases are TGTGACACCGTCCGCGGAAGGGACTCTGGAAACACCATATATTTT. V and J are TRBV19 and TRBJ1-3; no definite D call. Germline loops: CDR1 LNHDA, CDR2 SQIVND (reference sequence). This CDR3 region has 15 residues.